One sample yielded the 25 T cell receptor beta chains listed below, sequenced in a study of CD8+ T cells in alopecia areata. The sequencing template was cDNA reverse transcribed from extracted RNA. Method: immunoSEQ multiplex PCR; TCRdb's copy keeps in-frame clones and lacks some. In the table there are roughly 120,000 clones, 35% to 45% of which are singletons. Sequencing input: CD4+ T cells sorted from blood. Source of these receptors: a human donor with alopecia areata.

The chain links TRBV29-1 to TRBJ1-2, with a possible D match to TRBD1 (6 bases). The V end lost 2 bases, the J end lost 4 bases, and 8 bases lay between the germline ends. CDR1 and CDR2 from the germline V gene are SQVTM and ANQGSEA. The CDR3 loop spans 12 amino acids. DNA for the CDR3: TGCAGCGTTGAAAGGGGGACCTATGGCTACACCTTC. It translates to CSVERGTYGYTF.

The CDR3: CSVGPREGYGYTF. Here the CDR3 DNA reads TGCAGCGTTGGGCCCAGGGAGGGCTATGGCTACACCTTC. The rearrangement links TRBV29-1 to TRBJ1-2, with D possibly matching TRBD1 (5 bases). Trimming took 4 bases from V and 4 from J, leaving 13 bases between them. Germline CDR1 SQVTM, CDR2 ANQGSEA. The CDR3 is 13 residues long.

This clone turned up a few times. The sample holds other DNA sequences that translate to the same CDR3. The chain joins TRBV29-1 to TRBJ2-7; D gene unclear. CDR1 SQVTM and CDR2 ANQGSEA come from the germline V gene. The CDR3 runs to 12 residues. Trimming shortened V by 1 base and J by 1 base, and 5 bases separated the two germline ends. The CDR3 nucleotides are TGCAGCGTTGAAGGGGTATCCTACGAGCAGTACTTC. Protein: CSVEGVSYEQYF.

The V and J genes are TRBV30 and TRBJ2-2; 7 nucleotides match TRBD2. Germline-derived CDR1 and CDR2 are GTSNPN and SVGIG (reference sequence). The CDR3 is 13 residues long. The V segment lost 5 bases and the J segment 6 bases; nucleotides outside the gene matches: 6. This CDR3 reads CAWGRSGAGELFF. CDR3 in DNA: TGTGCCTGGGGCAGGAGCGGGGCCGGGGAGCTGTTTTTT.

This clone was recorded a few times. The chain employs TRBV5-1 and TRBJ2-5; perhaps TRBD1 as D (6 bases). CDR3 size: 14 residues. Germline V gene data show CDR1 as SGHRS and CDR2 as YFSETQ. Trimming shortened V by 4 bases and J by 3 bases, and 13 bases separated the two germline ends. CDR3 DNA sequence: TGCGCCAGCAGCCGCGCAGGGGTGGAAGAGACCCAGTACTTC. This gives the protein CASSRAGVEETQYF.

This sequence joins TRBV19 and TRBJ2-1, with a tentative D call TRBD2 (5 bases). CDR1 is LNHDA and CDR2 is SQIVND in the germline V gene (reference sequence). This CDR3 is built from 16 residues. V lost 0 bases and J lost 2, with 11 bases in between. This CDR3 reads CASSIDLREPYNEQFF. CDR3 DNA sequence: TGTGCCAGTAGTATAGATCTACGGGAACCCTACAATGAGCAGTTCTTC.

The V gene is TRBV29-1, the J gene TRBJ2-5, with 11 positions matching TRBD2. This CDR3 region has 16 residues. The V and J ends lost 1 base and 1 base, in that order; junction bases with no gene match: 5. Per germline, CDR1 SQVTM and CDR2 ANQGSEA. The CDR3 loop is CSVEGGLAEFQETQYF. The CDR3 bases are TGCAGCGTTGAAGGGGGACTAGCGGAGTTCCAAGAGACCCAGTACTTC. The full variable domain, rest sourced from reference TRBV29-1 and TRBJ2-5, is SAVISQKPSRDICQRGTSLTIQCQVDSQVTMMFWYRQQPGQSLTLIATANQGSEATYESGFVIDKFPISRPNLTFSTLTVSNMSPEDSSIYLCSVEGGLAEFQETQYFGPGTRLLVL.

For this clone: This sequence is one base from a far larger clone and is likely a read error. Other DNA variants within this sample encode the same CDR3. This chain connects TRBV4-1 to TRBJ1-5; no firm D call. Germline values: CDR1 MGHRA, CDR2 YSYEKL. Trimming shortened V by 0 bases and J by 1 base, and 10 bases separated the two germline ends. There are 16 residues in the CDR3. This CDR3 reads CASSQDGEWSNQPQHF. As DNA, the CDR3 is TGCGCCAGCAGCCAAGACGGGGAGTGGAGCAATCAGCCCCAGCATTTT.

The CDR3 here is CASSSPRLAREQYF. The CDR3 DNA reads as TGTGCCAGCAGCTCCCCGAGACTAGCGCGAGAGCAGTACTTC. This chain links TRBV7-2 with TRBJ2-7; TRBD2 matches 8 bases. V lost 4 bases and J lost 7; bases outside the gene matches: 9. The CDR3 totals 14 residues. The germline V gene encodes CDR1 SGHTA and CDR2 FQGNSA.

The chain employs TRBV11-2 and TRBJ2-3; D remains ambiguous. CDR1 is SGHAT and CDR2 is FQNNGV in the germline V gene. The ends were cut back, 3 bases at V and 5 bases at J, with 6 bases in the middle. This CDR3 is 12 amino acids long. CDR3 nucleotides: TGTGCCAGCAGCTTTAGGTTAGATACGCAGTATTTT. Protein product: CASSFRLDTQYF.

The chain is built from TRBV29-1 and TRBJ1-1; TRBD1 matches at 8 bases. Germline loops: CDR1 SQVTM, CDR2 ANQGSEA. The CDR3 length is 13 residues. V shed 7 bases, J shed 7 bases, and the junction held 11 bases outside the gene matches. CDR3 region: CSGQGAIVGEAFF. As DNA, the CDR3 is TGCAGCGGGCAGGGGGCGATCGTAGGTGAAGCTTTCTTT.

This clone was seen only a few times. The V call is TRBV19, the J call TRBJ2-1; maybe TRBD1 (6 bases). The CDR3 is made up of 13 amino acids. The V gene lost 9 bases and the J gene lost 6 bases, with 15 bases spanning the gap. Germline V CDR1 and CDR2: LNHDA, SQIVND (reference sequence). CDR3 coding DNA: TGTGCCAGCTCAATGGACAGATTCAATGAGCAGTTCTTC. It encodes CASSMDRFNEQFF.

The V gene is TRBV13, the J gene TRBJ2-1; D is uncertain. V gave up 5 bases and J gave up 4 bases, with 6 bases separating them. This CDR3 has 12 residues. The V gene's germline CDR1 is PRHDT and CDR2 FYEKMQ (reference sequence). CDR3 nucleotide sequence: TGTGCCAGCAGCCCCAGATACAATGAGCAGTTCTTC. It yields the protein CASSPRYNEQFF.

This sequence joins TRBV2 and TRBJ2-5; D possibly corresponds to TRBD2 (5 bases). Trimming removed 8 bases at V and 5 bases at J, with 12 bases between. CDR1 is SNHLY, CDR2 FYNNEI, per germline. The CDR3 is 12 amino acids. In nucleotides, the CDR3 is TGTGCCAGCGTCGGGGTCGGGGAGACCCAGTACTTC. It is translated as CASVGVGETQYF.

The rearrangement joins TRBV29-1 to TRBJ2-5; D is possibly TRBD1 (5 bases). The germline CDR1 and CDR2 sequences are SQVTM and ANQGSEA. The CDR3 contains 12 residues. Trimming cost V 4 bases and J 5 bases, with 11 bases left between them. The CDR3 here is CSVAQGWETQYF. For the CDR3, the DNA is TGCAGCGTTGCCCAGGGTTGGGAGACCCAGTACTTC.

CDR3 residues: CASSVDGGETQYF. In DNA, the CDR3 is TGTGCCAGCAGCGTAGATGGAGGAGAGACCCAGTACTTC. This chain joins TRBV9 and TRBJ2-5, with a tentative D call TRBD2 (5 bases). The V end lost 0 bases, the J end lost 4 bases, and 7 bases lay between the germline ends. The CDR3 is 13 residues long. Germline CDR1 is SGDLS and CDR2 is YYNGEE.

V is TRBV29-1 and J is TRBJ2-5, with 12 nucleotides matching TRBD1. V shed 8 bases and J 5 bases; nucleotides not matched to a gene: 9. The germline V gene has CDR1 SQVTM and CDR2 ANQGSEA. The length of the CDR3 is 14 residues. The CDR3: CSTLGTGGGETQYF. The CDR3 region has the DNA TGCAGCACCCTCGGGACAGGGGGCGGGGAGACCCAGTACTTC.

This clone came up a few times. This chain joins TRBV4-1 and TRBJ2-5; D gene unclear. Trimming stripped 4 bases from V and 5 bases from J, with 17 bases between. This CDR3 is 15 amino acids long. Germline V gene data show CDR1 as MGHRA and CDR2 as YSYEKL. The chain's CDR3 is CASSPEADPRETQYF. DNA for the CDR3: TGCGCCAGCAGCCCCGAGGCGGACCCCAGGGAGACCCAGTACTTC.

This clone was recorded a few times. V usage is TRBV16 and J usage is TRBJ1-3; D is perhaps TRBD1 (6 bases). CDR1 and CDR2 (germline): KGHSY, FQNENV. This CDR3 contains 15 residues. V lost 2 bases and J lost 2, with 10 bases in between. CDR3 protein: CASSQQTGPGNTIYF. Here the CDR3 DNA reads TGTGCCAGCAGCCAACAAACAGGGCCTGGAAACACCATATATTTT.

The sample holds a few counts of this clone. This chain uses TRBV29-1 with TRBJ2-3, with 7 positions matching TRBD1. Unmatched junction bases numbered 7, after V lost 7 bases and J lost 3 bases. Germline values: CDR1 SQVTM, CDR2 ANQGSEA. The CDR3 spans 13 residues. CDR3 DNA sequence: TGCAGCGCAGAGACAGGGCTGACAGATACGCAGTATTTT. Translation gives CSAETGLTDTQYF.

V is TRBV9 and J is TRBJ2-1; 11 bases agree with TRBD2. CDR1 and CDR2 (germline): SGDLS, YYNGEE. V lost 3 bases to trimming and J lost 3 bases; unmatched junction nucleotides: 2. The CDR3 loop spans 15 amino acids. The CDR3 nucleotides read TGTGCCAGCAGCGCCGGGACTAGCGGCTACAATGAGCAGTTCTTC. This codes for CASSAGTSGYNEQFF.

On this clone: Other nucleotide sequences from this sample produce the same CDR3. The chain is built from TRBV29-1 and TRBJ1-1, with a weak D call TRBD1 (5 bases). Trimming removed 4 bases from V and 0 bases from J, with 9 bases in between. Looked up from germline, CDR1 is SQVTM and CDR2 is ANQGSEA. The CDR3 length is 13 residues. CDR3 region: CSVAGQMNTEAFF. The CDR3 DNA follows: TGCAGCGTTGCAGGGCAGATGAACACTGAAGCTTTCTTT.

The V gene is TRBV29-1, the J gene TRBJ1-1, with 7 bases fitting TRBD1. Germline V gives CDR1 SQVTM, CDR2 ANQGSEA. J gave up 0 bases and V 6 bases, and 1 base lay outside the gene matches. CDR3 size: 12 residues. The CDR3 loop is CSVDRVNTEAFF. Here the CDR3 DNA reads TGCAGCGTAGACAGGGTGAACACTGAAGCTTTCTTT.

This clone was seen only a few times. The chain couples TRBV7-2 to TRBJ1-1, with D hard to call. The germline V and J ends were trimmed by 1 base and 1 base, with 7 bases remaining between them. The CDR3 spans 14 residues. Germline values: CDR1 SGHTA, CDR2 FQGNSA. The CDR3 is CASSLGQANTEAFF. In nucleotides, the CDR3 is TGTGCCAGCAGCTTAGGGCAGGCGAACACTGAAGCTTTCTTT.

This clone came up a few times. The chain has TRBV29-1 and TRBJ2-5; D is ambiguous. The V end was cut by 0 bases, the J end by 2 bases, with 7 bases between. This CDR3 region has 13 residues. Germline V CDR1 and CDR2: SQVTM, ANQGSEA. CDR3 nucleotide sequence: TGCAGCGTTGAAGAGGAGACTCAAGAGACCCAGTACTTC. The encoded protein is CSVEEETQETQYF.